The sequence of this TCR beta chain was determined in a study of beta chain features in type 1 diabetes (dated by TCRdb to about 2018). Broadly, across the study: Mean age, gender distribution, total cell number and subset yield did not differ between patients and healthy donors. Across all samples, roughly 110,000,000 sorted cells were examined, and cell number per subset correlated strongly with RNA yield. The study compared TCRB repertoires of sorted circulating CD4+ T cell subsets between recently diagnosed type 1 diabetes patients and matched healthy donors. Regulatory and stem cell-like memory subsets were obtained from only 8 patients and roughly 8 healthy donors, while naive and central memory subsets were obtained from all 30 or so donors. Findings and caveats that apply to the study as a whole: Fewer insertions and more nucleotide deletions at VDJ recombination sites were observed in patients with type 1 diabetes, implying thymic rearrangement abnormalities. HLA sub-analyses involved small numbers of individuals, so any influence of HLA type on TCRB rearrangement remained unresolved. Naive, central memory and regulatory TCRB repertoires appeared to be more similar among patients than among healthy donors. Shorter templates might be favored by PCR, yet because patient and control samples were amplified and corrected together, any such skew would affect both groups equally. Because cDNA was sequenced instead of genomic DNA, highly expressing activated cells could be over-represented, though the groups showed no difference in activation or CD3 levels. Type 1 diabetes patients showed a moderate but significant shortening of TCRB CDR3 length in all four CD4+ subsets.

All of the isolated RNA was reverse transcribed with the High Capacity cDNA Reverse Transcription Kit, so expressed TCRB transcripts were sequenced. Deep immunoSEQ sequencing was applied to naive, central memory and regulatory T cell samples, giving an average of around 3.8 million total reads per sample. After sorted cells were lysed in RLT buffer, RNA was extracted with DNase-treated RNeasy Micro or Mini kits, with the choice depending on cell number. Each cell subset was processed on its own to prevent cross-contamination, while patient and healthy donor samples were processed together. TCRB sequences were amplified from cDNA with the immunoSEQ multiplex PCR, producing 87-bp fragments spanning the CDR3 region. The amplicons were sequenced using the Illumina HiSeq platform. Under the source paper's analysis protocol: PCR bias was corrected computationally using synthetic template baselines, and reads within Hamming distance 2 were collapsed, with unmergeable singletons discarded. Reads were aligned against IMGT to assign V, D and J genes, CDR3 length and insertions or deletions at six rearrangement sites. Clonotype counts were normalized to sorted cell number within each subset before computing true diversity and Gini coefficients with the tcR R package. The overlap coefficient, calculated on TCRB nucleotide sequences, was used to quantify repertoire sharing. Out-of-frame TCRB sequences from naive cells were analyzed to stand in for the pre-selection repertoire. What TCRdb holds here is the immuneACCESS table cut down to in-frame rearrangements. Part of the clones is not present; checked against another copy, under half of the missing clones reflect an unresolved V gene, and the others are unexplained. That table gives V, J and clone size, and the DNA gave D and trimming. The sample contains some 900,000 clones, about a sixth of them found a single time. The ten largest clones take up around 0.02% of the sample.

This clone appeared a few times. There is no known antigen for this receptor. There are no base qualities to consult, and no much larger clone falls within one base. Based on the germline V gene, the CDR1 and CDR2 sequences are SQVTM and ANQGSEA. The CDR3 covers 12 residues, taking in both the cysteine and the phenylalanine. Only CDR3 DNA remains: 36 bases, in frame from the first base. V lost 6 bases and J lost 6 bases, and the count of bases not matched to a germline gene is 7. Each donor gave one peripheral blood draw, approximately 120 mL on average, collected into heparinised tubes. A BD FACSAria II and a panel including CD45RO, CCR7, CD25, CD127, CD95 and CD27 were used to sort naive, central memory, regulatory and stem cell-like memory CD4+ T cells. All sorted populations exceeded 95% purity. Right away, PBMCs were isolated by Lymphoprep density gradient centrifugation and were stained directly, with no culture step. Samples were stained and sorted in pairs, with one healthy donor and one patient per experiment, so that batch effects were minimized.

This sequence originates from a young woman in good health. The sequence joins TRBV29-1 to TRBJ2-5, with 7 junctional bases fitting TRBD2. Sequenced: naive CD4+ T cells from blood. According to the study, the label for this sample's cell subset or site signals: true naive CD4+ T cells. The DNA sequence reads TGCAGCGTGGATCGGGACTACAAGACCCAGTACTTC. This encodes CSVDRDYKTQYF.